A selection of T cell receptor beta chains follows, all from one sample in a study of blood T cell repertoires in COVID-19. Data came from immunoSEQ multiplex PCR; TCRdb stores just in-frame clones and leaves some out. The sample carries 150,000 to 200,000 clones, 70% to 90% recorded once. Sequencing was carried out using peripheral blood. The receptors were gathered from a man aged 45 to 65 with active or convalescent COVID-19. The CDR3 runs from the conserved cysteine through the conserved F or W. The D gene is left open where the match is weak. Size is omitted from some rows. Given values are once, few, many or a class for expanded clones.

cdr3_nt: TGTGCCAGCAGCTTAGTAGGGGGGGTCAATCAGCCCCAGCATTTT; cdr3_aa: CASSLVGGVNQPQHF; v_call: TRBV7-2; cdr3_length: 15; clone_size: .; j_call: TRBJ1-5; d_call: .
cdr3_nt: TGTGCCAGTAGTATCGGAACAGGGGGCGGTACTGAAGCTTTCTTT; cdr3_aa: CASSIGTGGGTEAFF; v_call: TRBV19; cdr3_length: 15; clone_size: .; j_call: TRBJ1-1; d_call: TRBD1
cdr3_nt: TGTGCCAGCAGCCCCCTCGACAAGAACACTGAAGCTTTCTTT; cdr3_aa: CASSPLDKNTEAFF; v_call: TRBV14; cdr3_length: 14; clone_size: .; j_call: TRBJ1-1; d_call: .
cdr3_nt: TGTGCCAGCGGCAGGGGATCCTACGAGCAGTACTTC; cdr3_aa: CASGRGSYEQYF; v_call: TRBV24-1; cdr3_length: 12; clone_size: .; j_call: TRBJ2-7; d_call: .
cdr3_nt: TGTGCCAGCAGTCGAGGGAAGCCCCAGCATTTT; cdr3_aa: CASSRGKPQHF; v_call: TRBV28; cdr3_length: 11; clone_size: .; j_call: TRBJ1-5; d_call: .
cdr3_nt: TGTGCCAGTAGTATAGCTAGGGGGACAGGGGGTGCAGGGGCCAACGTCCTGACTTTC; cdr3_aa: CASSIARGTGGAGANVLTF; v_call: TRBV19; cdr3_length: 19; clone_size: once; j_call: TRBJ2-6; d_call: TRBD1
cdr3_nt: TGTGCCAGCTCACCAAGGGGCTCCGAGCAGTACTTC; cdr3_aa: CASSPRGSEQYF; v_call: TRBV18; cdr3_length: 12; clone_size: few; j_call: TRBJ2-7; d_call: .
cdr3_nt: TGTGCCAGCAGCTTAGACAGGGGCCCCACAGATACGCAGTATTTT; cdr3_aa: CASSLDRGPTDTQYF; v_call: TRBV11-3; cdr3_length: 15; clone_size: .; j_call: TRBJ2-3; d_call: .
cdr3_nt: TGTGCCAGCAGTTTAGCGGCCAACACTGAAGCTTTCTTT; cdr3_aa: CASSLAANTEAFF; v_call: TRBV28; cdr3_length: 13; clone_size: .; j_call: TRBJ1-1; d_call: .
cdr3_nt: TGTGCCAGCAGCTTAGACAGGGGCAATCAGCCCCAGCATTTT; cdr3_aa: CASSLDRGNQPQHF; v_call: TRBV11-2; cdr3_length: 14; clone_size: .; j_call: TRBJ1-5; d_call: .
cdr3_nt: TGCGCCAGCAGCTTGGCCGGGGAGGACACCATATATTTT; cdr3_aa: CASSLAGEDTIYF; v_call: TRBV5-1; cdr3_length: 13; clone_size: .; j_call: TRBJ1-3; d_call: .
cdr3_nt: TGTGCCAGTAGTATGGGAGGCCCTTTAGATGAGCAGTTCTTC; cdr3_aa: CASSMGGPLDEQFF; v_call: TRBV19; cdr3_length: 14; clone_size: .; j_call: TRBJ2-1; d_call: .
cdr3_nt: TGTGCCAGCAGCTTAGATCGAAACAATGGGCAGTTCTTC; cdr3_aa: CASSLDRNNGQFF; v_call: TRBV11-3; cdr3_length: 13; clone_size: .; j_call: TRBJ2-1; d_call: .
cdr3_nt: TGTGCCACCAGCCGTTGGGCCCAAGAGACCCAGTACTTC; cdr3_aa: CATSRWAQETQYF; v_call: TRBV15; cdr3_length: 13; clone_size: .; j_call: TRBJ2-5; d_call: .
cdr3_nt: TGTGCCAGCAGCTTAGGCGGACAGAATGGCTACACCTTC; cdr3_aa: CASSLGGQNGYTF; v_call: TRBV11-1; cdr3_length: 13; clone_size: once; j_call: TRBJ1-2; d_call: .
cdr3_nt: TGTGCCAGCAGTCCGGACAGGGGTGAAAAACTGTTTTTT; cdr3_aa: CASSPDRGEKLFF; v_call: TRBV6-6; cdr3_length: 13; clone_size: .; j_call: TRBJ1-4; d_call: TRBD1
cdr3_nt: TGTGCCAGCAGCAGAAGGACACGGAGCACCGGGGAGCTGTTTTTT; cdr3_aa: CASSRRTRSTGELFF; v_call: TRBV21-1; cdr3_length: 15; clone_size: .; j_call: TRBJ2-2; d_call: .
cdr3_nt: TGTGCCAGAAGGAGGGCCTGGAATGAGCAGTTCTTC; cdr3_aa: CARRRAWNEQFF; v_call: TRBV11-2; cdr3_length: 12; clone_size: .; j_call: TRBJ2-1; d_call: .
cdr3_nt: TGTGCCAGCAGCTTGGGGTTGTTGGGACAGGGCACAGATACGCAGTATTTT; cdr3_aa: CASSLGLLGQGTDTQYF; v_call: TRBV5-6; cdr3_length: 17; clone_size: .; j_call: TRBJ2-3; d_call: TRBD1
cdr3_nt: TGTGCCAGCCAATCTGGGGGCCTTGAAAAACTGTTTTTT; cdr3_aa: CASQSGGLEKLFF; v_call: TRBV6-5; cdr3_length: 13; clone_size: .; j_call: TRBJ1-4; d_call: .
cdr3_nt: TGCGCCAGCAGCCCGGGACAGGGGGCTGATGAGCAGTTCTTC; cdr3_aa: CASSPGQGADEQFF; v_call: TRBV5-1; cdr3_length: 14; clone_size: few; j_call: TRBJ2-1; d_call: TRBD1
cdr3_nt: TGTGCCAGCAGCTTTGGGCAGGGGGCGGGCTCTGGGGCCAACGTCCTGACTTTC; cdr3_aa: CASSFGQGAGSGANVLTF; v_call: TRBV7-9; cdr3_length: 18; clone_size: .; j_call: TRBJ2-6; d_call: TRBD1
cdr3_nt: TGTGCCTGGAGTATCGGGGGCTATGGCTACACCTTC; cdr3_aa: CAWSIGGYGYTF; v_call: TRBV30; cdr3_length: 12; clone_size: .; j_call: TRBJ1-2; d_call: .
cdr3_nt: TGTGCCAGTTTGGCGGGGGGGTTCACCGGGGAGCTGTTTTTT; cdr3_aa: CASLAGGFTGELFF; v_call: TRBV28; cdr3_length: 14; clone_size: once; j_call: TRBJ2-2; d_call: TRBD2
cdr3_nt: TGTGCCAGCAGTGACTCGGGTGCAAGCGGGCGTCCGAACACCGGGGAGCTGTTTTTT; cdr3_aa: CASSDSGASGRPNTGELFF; v_call: TRBV6-4; cdr3_length: 19; clone_size: once; j_call: TRBJ2-2; d_call: .
cdr3_nt: TGTGCCAGCAGTGGGCCCGTGAGACAAGCCAAAAACATTCAGTACTTC; cdr3_aa: CASSGPVRQAKNIQYF; v_call: TRBV6-1; cdr3_length: 16; clone_size: .; j_call: TRBJ2-4; d_call: .
cdr3_nt: TGTGCCAGTAGGGAGGACAGGGTTTTGTTCTCTGGGGCCAACGTCCTGACTTTC; cdr3_aa: CASREDRVLFSGANVLTF; v_call: TRBV19; cdr3_length: 18; clone_size: .; j_call: TRBJ2-6; d_call: TRBD1
cdr3_nt: TGCGCCAGCAGCTTGAGGTCAGGGGGCTCCACCAATGAGCAGTTCTTC; cdr3_aa: CASSLRSGGSTNEQFF; v_call: TRBV5-1; cdr3_length: 16; clone_size: .; j_call: TRBJ2-1; d_call: TRBD1